A selection of T cell receptor beta chains follows, all from one sample in a study of T-cell memory formation after mild COVID-19. MiXCR, run by TCRdb on the 5' RACE reads, gives a single entry per CDR3 protein. The repertoire holds about 140,000 distinct CDR3 sequences, with more than 13% as singletons. Material for sequencing was PBMCs or a T cell subset sorted from them (not recorded which). Source of these receptors: an adult woman who had mild COVID-19 (a few samples of this study predate the infection). Cell type and time point are not known. Each CDR3 is given without its conserved first and last residue.

>TRBV24-1
ATSDFNGEDTQY
>TRBV11-2
ASSSISPRQGGNTIY
>TRBV5-6
ASSQGNGDYGYT
>TRBV5-1
ASSLIPRDNTEAF
>TRBV6-1
ASSKPVGQGDTDTQY
>TRBV7-2
ASSLDSGRVYNEQF
>TRBV15
ATSRDWTSGPGNGEQF
>TRBV7-9
ASGRGETQY
>TRBV20-1
SAHPGQGTTQY
>TRBV4-1
ASSPRPGGEKLF
>TRBV7-9
ASSLNREGQPQH
>TRBV11-1
ASSLYKAEYNEQF
>TRBV3-1
ASSPAGLGNEQF
>TRBV7-7
ASSLDVAGADTQY
>TRBV5-4
ASSLAQGGYGYT
>TRBV6-5
ASSYWWEEPDNTGELF
>TRBV6-2/TRBV6-3
ASSYGVGANVLT
>TRBV9
ASSVSIQGTVDQETQY
>TRBV6-2/TRBV6-3
ASSYAGDGTDTQY
>TRBV6-5
ASSYRTDGELF
>TRBV10-3
AINPQGSAEYGYT
>TRBV27
ASSLWQGYTEAF
>TRBV29-1
SVHGQNTGELF
>TRBV12-3/TRBV12-4
ASSDLAGGSTDTQY
>TRBV7-6
ASSLGLAGVAGELF
>TRBV4-1
ASSPRDRDRGYSANYGYT
>TRBV7-9
ASREATGYSEAF
>TRBV20-1
SARDDRDYTGELF
>TRBV4-3
ASSQRLSASTDTQY
>TRBV27
ASRPGTAAVLT
>TRBV29-1
SVEDLSAGGYNEQF
>TRBV24-1
ATSDPAQRQQY
>TRBV7-9
ASSWDVYEQY
>TRBV6-5
ASRGPAPEAF
>TRBV29-1
SVVSDTQY
>TRBV7-9
ASSLEGGLGTEAF
>TRBV4-3
ASSQDLGGLLNEQF
>TRBV5-6
ASSLTGGSPDTQY
>TRBV12-3/TRBV12-4
ASSPDSDNEQF
>TRBV24-1
ATSDLPGRSYNEQF
>TRBV19
ASSPGQTNEQF
>TRBV12-3/TRBV12-4
ASSPRDRDVSRVGFYNQPQH
>TRBV2
ASSDEVDSAGNTEAF
>TRBV6-5
ASGVVSYNEQF
>TRBV29-1
SVDANYEQY
>TRBV7-6
ASSFREDVGYEQF
>TRBV27
ASSFLPGSPETQY
>TRBV27
ASRRQGPNTEAF
>TRBV12-3/TRBV12-4
ASSRTGGMAGELF
>TRBV20-1
SARWGTVYEQY
>TRBV20-1
SARDLGGGYEQY
>TRBV2
ATGRDRGEQY
>TRBV7-9
ASSLVLAGAHEQY
>TRBV28
ASSPLSAPSYEQY